This T cell receptor (beta chain) came from a study of PD-1 blockade in classical Hodgkin lymphoma. Study overall: A 3 mg/kg intravenous dose of nivolumab was received by patients every 2 weeks.

Using immunoSEQ multiplex PCR, the repertoire was profiled, and TCRdb retains in-frame clones only, with some absent. The sample includes fewer than 95,000 clones, 75% to 85% of them seen just once. Time point meaning: cycle 4 day 1 (C4D1), after more than 5 weeks of nivolumab. Each patient's relapse followed autologous stem cell transplantation, and brentuximab vedotin exposure varied. Relapsed/refractory classical Hodgkin lymphoma patients had complete, partial or progressive responses. This specimen consisted of peripheral blood mononuclear cells (PBMCs), obtained before the fourth cycle of nivolumab. This TCR was sampled from a human donor with classical Hodgkin lymphoma.

The DNA of the CDR3 is TGTGCCAGCAGTCGCGAAGAGACCCAGTACTTC. Its protein product is CASSREETQYF. This chain connects TRBV2 to TRBJ2-5; no firm D call. V was shortened by 5 bases and J by 3 bases, with 4 bases between the two germline ends. Germline V CDR1 and CDR2: SNHLY, FYNNEI. The CDR3 spans 11 residues.